Here is one T cell receptor beta chain with its context. Its target is not known. This sample is part of a study of T cells after yellow fever vaccination. For the study at large: It was SMART-Seq v4 Ultra Low Input that prepared the fractions with low cell numbers.

In TCRdb, the 5' RACE reads were re-called with MiXCR into one record per CDR3 protein. This repertoire shows 450,000 to 550,000 distinct CDR3 sequences, 21% found once; its top ten account for around 16%. Study results and limitations: Post-booster repertoires again held most primary-vaccination clones (around 95% CD4, 88% CD8). Across the CD4 and CD8 compartments, a small share of clonotypes was present in both.

CDR1 SNHLY and CDR2 FYNNEI come from the germline V gene. Trimming took off 8 bases at V and 3 bases at J, with 8 bases between the two ends. This CDR3 is built from 11 residues. The source was PBMCs, collected approximately 22 days after the first yellow fever vaccination. The gene calls are TRBV2 and TRBJ2-7; D not certain. The receptor's source is a man between 18 and 29 years old who received the YFV17D yellow fever vaccine. CDR3 nucleotides: TGTGCCAGCGGGGATTACTACGAGCAGTACTTC. Residues: CASGDYYEQYF. Full variable domain (rest looked up from reference TRBV2 and TRBJ2-7): EPEVTQTPSHQVTQMGQEVILRCVPISNHLYFYWYRQILGQKVEFLVSFYNNEISEKSEIFDDQFSVERPDGSNFTLKIRSTKLEDSAMYFCASGDYYEQYFGPGTRLTVT.